This T cell receptor beta chain was sequenced during a study of blood T cell repertoires in COVID-19. About the research overall: Sites across the United States, Italy and Spain contributed samples from acute and convalescent COVID-19. Sources were T cells, B-cell-depleted T cells, or PBMCs; the material itself was cDNA or gDNA.

Per the study methods: The authors estimated nucleated cell counts from reference gene primer amplification. TCRdb's copy holds only in-frame clones and misses some; the assay was immunoSEQ multiplex PCR. Clonal size and the V and J genes are those of that table, whereas D and trimming came from the DNA. The sample includes about 26,000 clones, more than 70% of them seen just once. CDR3 length: 17 amino acids. V was clipped by 3 bases and J by 0 bases, with 17 bases between them. Germline CDR1 reads LNHDA; CDR2 reads SQIVND (reference sequence). This TCR derives from a human donor in a cohort sampled during active COVID-19. The chain employs TRBV19 and TRBJ1-2; D is ambiguous. Sequencing was performed on peripheral blood. The CDR3 reads CASSIELARGTNYGYTF. Written as DNA, the CDR3 is TGTGCCAGTAGTATTGAATTGGCACGAGGGACTAACTATGGCTACACCTTC.